These 20 T cell receptor beta chains were all obtained from the same sample, sequenced in a study of blood T cell repertoires in COVID-19. Libraries were prepared by immunoSEQ multiplex PCR; TCRdb keeps only in-frame clonotypes and omits some of them. Of 150,000 to 200,000 clones in the sample, approximately 95% are singletons; the top ten hold just under 2%. Sequences were obtained from peripheral blood. These receptors were taken from a woman aged 55-69 years with COVID-19, enrolled during active disease.

This chain uses TRBV7-2 with TRBJ2-5; 9 bases align to TRBD2. Germline V gives CDR1 SGHTA, CDR2 FQGNSA. The trim removed 6 bases at V and 1 base at J, leaving 15 bases unmatched. The CDR3 sequence is 18 residues long. This chain's CDR3 is CASSLGPPGGGGQETQYF. Written as DNA, the CDR3 is TGTGCCAGCAGTCTCGGGCCTCCTGGCGGGGGGGGCCAAGAGACCCAGTACTTC.

The chain links TRBV5-6 to TRBJ1-5, with D perhaps matching TRBD1 (6 bases). Germline V CDR1 and CDR2: SGHDT, YYEEEE. This CDR3 has 15 amino acids. V lost 4 bases, J lost 3 bases, and 14 bases lay in between. The CDR3 bases are TGTGCCAGCAGCCGACGGACAGCCCTCAATCAGCCCCAGCATTTT. Its translation: CASSRRTALNQPQHF.

This rearrangement joins TRBV19 to TRBJ1-6; D is perhaps TRBD1 (5 bases). The germline V gene encodes CDR1 LNHDA and CDR2 SQIVND (reference sequence). This CDR3 contains 12 residues. The germline V and J ends were trimmed by 4 bases and 7 bases, with 5 bases remaining between them. CDR3 coding DNA: TGTGCCAGTAGTAGGGGCAATTCACCCCTCCACTTT. Translating it yields CASSRGNSPLHF. The variable domain in full, completed from reference TRBV19 and TRBJ1-6, reads DGGITQSPKYLFRKEGQNVTLSCEQNLNHDAMYWYRQDPGQGLRLIYYSQIVNDFQKGDIAEGYSVSREKKESFPLTVTSAQKNPTAFYLCASSRGNSPLHFGNGTRLTVT.

CDR3 bases: TGTGCCAGCGGATCGACAGGGGGGTCTCAGCCCCAGCATTTT. It is translated as CASGSTGGSQPQHF. The J gene is TRBJ1-5, the V gene TRBV7-9, with 9 bases fitting TRBD1. The V gene end was trimmed by 8 bases and the J gene end by 6 bases; junction bases not matched to a gene: 8. Germline CDR1 and CDR2: SEHNR and FQNEAQ (reference sequence). CDR3 size: 14 residues.

This sequence joins TRBV7-2 and TRBJ2-2, with D possibly TRBD1 on 6 matching bases. CDR1 SGHTA and CDR2 FQGNSA come from the germline V gene. The CDR3 extends over 14 amino acids. Trimming removed 6 bases at V and 10 bases at J, with 18 bases between. CDR3 amino acids: CASRSPQGWKELFF. The CDR3, as DNA: TGTGCCAGCAGATCCCCACAGGGATGGAAGGAGCTGTTTTTT.

The chain is built from TRBV7-3 and TRBJ1-1, with 9 bases aligning to TRBD1. V dropped 0 bases and J dropped 5; count of bases not matched to a gene: 7. This CDR3 is built from 16 residues. Looked up from germline, CDR1 is SGHTA and CDR2 is FQGTGA. The CDR3: CASSLTPTGGSTEAFF. Here the CDR3 DNA reads TGTGCCAGCAGCTTAACCCCGACAGGGGGAAGTACTGAAGCTTTCTTT. The full variable domain, completed using reference TRBV7-3 and TRBJ1-1, is GAGVSQTPSNKVTEKGKYVELRCDPISGHTALYWYRQSLGQGPEFLIYFQGTGAADDSGLPNDRFFAVRPEGSVSTLKIQRTERGDSAVYLCASSLTPTGGSTEAFFGQGTRLTVV.

This sequence joins TRBV28 and TRBJ1-1; TRBD1 might be the D (6 bases). From germline, CDR1 is MDHEN and CDR2 SYDVKM. CDR3 length equals 15 residues. The ends were cut back, 6 bases at V and 0 bases at J, with 14 bases in the middle. CDR3 amino acids: CASSAYGQMNTEAFF. The DNA of the CDR3 is TGTGCCAGCAGCGCCTACGGACAGATGAACACTGAAGCTTTCTTT.

The CDR3 reads CASSRTSGGPSYEQYF. DNA of the CDR3: TGTGCCAGCAGCCGGACTAGCGGGGGGCCATCCTACGAGCAGTACTTC. This sequence joins TRBV7-2 and TRBJ2-7, with 14 bases identical to TRBD2. With V trimmed by 5 bases and J by 1 base, 4 bases remained unmatched. The germline CDR1 and CDR2 sequences are SGHTA and FQGNSA. The CDR3 consists of 16 residues.

This clone was observed once. The rearrangement joins TRBV6-1 to TRBJ1-3, with D unclear. Germline-derived CDR1 and CDR2 are MNHNS and SASEGT. The CDR3 loop spans 15 amino acids. Between the trimmed V and J ends, which lost 0 bases and 0 bases, there was a span of 6 bases. The CDR3 reads CASSEARSSGNTIYF. CDR3 DNA: TGTGCCAGCAGTGAAGCTCGCAGCTCTGGAAACACCATATATTTT.

The rearrangement links TRBV6-2 or TRBV6-3 to TRBJ1-1, with D maybe TRBD1 (5 bases). This CDR3 is 17 amino acids long. V was clipped by 6 bases and J by 1 base, with 21 bases between them. Germline V CDR1 and CDR2: MNHEY, SVGEGT. The CDR3 DNA sequence: TGTGCCAGCAGCCAAGGGGTCGGAACGGTATGGAACACTGAAGCTTTCTTT. Its translation is CASSQGVGTVWNTEAFF.

The chain uses TRBV30 and TRBJ1-2; D possibly corresponds to TRBD1 (6 bases). V was clipped by 8 bases and J by 2 bases, with 15 bases between them. The CDR3 consists of 13 residues. Germline V lookup: CDR1 GTSNPN, CDR2 SVGIG (reference sequence). For the CDR3, the DNA is TGTGCCGGGGGAGGGACAACAAACTATGGCTACACCTTC. This sequence encodes CAGGGTTNYGYTF.

The chain uses TRBV7-9 and TRBJ1-2; D possibly corresponds to TRBD1 (5 bases). This CDR3 is built from 16 residues. CDR1 SEHNR and CDR2 FQNEAQ come from the germline V gene (reference sequence). V gave up 4 bases and J gave up 2 bases, with 17 bases separating them. The CDR3 region is CASSSGGGLPNYGYTF. For the CDR3, the DNA is TGTGCCAGCAGCTCGGGGGGTGGGCTTCCGAACTATGGCTACACCTTC.

J is TRBJ2-6 and V is TRBV4-3; D is possibly TRBD2 (6 bases). Trimming removed 2 bases from V and 0 bases from J, with 11 bases in between. This CDR3 spans 17 amino acids. Per the germline V gene, CDR1 is LGHNA and CDR2 is YSLEER. The CDR3 region has the DNA TGCGCCAGCAGCCAAAAACTAGCCAACTCTGGGGCCAACGTCCTGACTTTC. Its translation: CASSQKLANSGANVLTF.

This rearrangement joins TRBV11-2 to TRBJ2-7; the match to TRBD1 covers 7 bases. J was trimmed by 0 bases and V by 4 bases; bases with no gene match: 6. In germline, CDR1 is SGHAT, CDR2 FQNNGV. The CDR3 loop spans 15 amino acids. The CDR3 spells CASSSWTGYSYEQYF. DNA for the CDR3: TGTGCCAGCAGCTCCTGGACAGGATACTCCTACGAGCAGTACTTC.

This chain connects TRBV7-2 to TRBJ1-6; D uncertain. Trimming stripped 2 bases from V and 8 bases from J, with 16 bases between. The CDR3 totals 16 residues. Germline loops: CDR1 SGHTA, CDR2 FQGNSA. The CDR3 region has the DNA TGTGCCAGCAGCTTAACTTTGAGGGCTTGGGATTCACCCCTCCACTTT. Protein product: CASSLTLRAWDSPLHF.

The genes are TRBV4-1 and TRBJ1-6; 9 bases agree with TRBD1. This CDR3 comprises 16 residues. V shed 3 bases and J 7 bases; nucleotides not matched to a gene: 7. Germline V CDR1 and CDR2: MGHRA, YSYEKL. DNA for the CDR3: TGCGCCAGCAGCCAGCCGGACAGGGGAGGCAATTCACCCCTCCACTTT. This gives the protein CASSQPDRGGNSPLHF.

The J gene is TRBJ1-1, the V gene TRBV15; 12 nucleotides align to TRBD1. The V and J ends lost 2 bases and 5 bases, in that order; junction bases with no gene match: 6. Germline assignment: CDR1 LNHNV and CDR2 YYDKDF (reference sequence). This CDR3 is 16 amino acids long. The CDR3 reads CATSRSRDRGPTEAFF. The CDR3 DNA reads as TGTGCCACCAGCAGATCCCGGGACAGGGGGCCAACTGAAGCTTTCTTT.

This clone was recorded once. The chain has TRBV6-2 or TRBV6-3 and TRBJ1-5, with a weak D call TRBD1 (6 bases). The CDR3 is 18 residues long. CDR1 and CDR2 from the germline V gene are MNHEY and SVGEGT. Trimming took 0 bases from V and 4 from J, leaving 19 bases between them. This CDR3 is CASSYSARGTGINQPQHF. CDR3 sequence (DNA): TGTGCCAGCAGTTACTCGGCGCGCGGCACAGGGATAAATCAGCCCCAGCATTTT.

The chain carries TRBV29-1 and TRBJ2-7; 8 nucleotides line up with TRBD1. V was pared by 6 bases and J by 6 bases, with 13 bases of the junction left unmatched. CDR1 is SQVTM and CDR2 is ANQGSEA in the germline V gene. The CDR3 contains 14 residues. CDR3 loop: CSVDVTTGAGEQYF. The CDR3 nucleotides are TGCAGCGTCGATGTTACGACAGGGGCAGGCGAGCAGTACTTC.

Here the CDR3 DNA reads TGTGCCACCAGCAGACCGACAGGGTTCATGGAAAATGAGCAGTTCTTC. It translates to CATSRPTGFMENEQFF. The chain couples TRBV15 to TRBJ2-1, with 7 bases that match TRBD1. V was pared by 2 bases and J by 7 bases, with 11 bases of the junction left unmatched. Germline CDR1 reads LNHNV; CDR2 reads YYDKDF (reference sequence). CDR3 length: 16 amino acids.